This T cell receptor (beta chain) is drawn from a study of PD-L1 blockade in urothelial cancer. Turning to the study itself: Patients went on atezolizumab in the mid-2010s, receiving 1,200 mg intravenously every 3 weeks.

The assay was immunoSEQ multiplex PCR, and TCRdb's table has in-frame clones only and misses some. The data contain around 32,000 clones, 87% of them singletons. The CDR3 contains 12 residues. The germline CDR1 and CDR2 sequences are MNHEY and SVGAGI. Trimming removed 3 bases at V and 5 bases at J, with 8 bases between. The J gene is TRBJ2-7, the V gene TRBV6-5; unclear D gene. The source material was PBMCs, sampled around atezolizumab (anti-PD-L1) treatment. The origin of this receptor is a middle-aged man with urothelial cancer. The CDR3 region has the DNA TGTGCCAGCAGTTATAACCGGGACGAGCAGTACTTC. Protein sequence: CASSYNRDEQYF.